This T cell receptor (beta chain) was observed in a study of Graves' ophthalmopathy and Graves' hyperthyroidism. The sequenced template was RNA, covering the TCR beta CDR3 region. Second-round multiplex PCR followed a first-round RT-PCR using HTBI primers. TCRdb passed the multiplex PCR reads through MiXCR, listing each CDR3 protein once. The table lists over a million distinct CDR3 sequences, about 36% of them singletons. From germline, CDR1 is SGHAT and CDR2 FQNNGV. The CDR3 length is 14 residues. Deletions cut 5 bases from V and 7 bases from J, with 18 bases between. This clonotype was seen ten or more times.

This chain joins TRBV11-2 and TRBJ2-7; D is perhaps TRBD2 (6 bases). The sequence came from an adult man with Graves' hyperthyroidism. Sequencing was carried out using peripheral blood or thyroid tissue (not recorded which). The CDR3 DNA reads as TGTGCCAGCAGCAGACCTACGGGAGATAGGGAGCAGTACTTC. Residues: CASSRPTGDREQYF.